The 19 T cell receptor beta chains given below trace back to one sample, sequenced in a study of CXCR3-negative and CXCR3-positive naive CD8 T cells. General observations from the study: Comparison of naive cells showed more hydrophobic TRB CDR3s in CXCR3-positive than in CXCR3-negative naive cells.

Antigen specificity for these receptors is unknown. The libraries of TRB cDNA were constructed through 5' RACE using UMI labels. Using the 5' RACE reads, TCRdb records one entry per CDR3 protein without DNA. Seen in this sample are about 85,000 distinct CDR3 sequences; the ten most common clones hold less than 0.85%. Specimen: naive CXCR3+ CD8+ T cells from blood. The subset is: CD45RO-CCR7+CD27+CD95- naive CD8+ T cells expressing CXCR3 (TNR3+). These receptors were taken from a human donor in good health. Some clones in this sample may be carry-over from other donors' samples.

The CDR3 reads CSARPGTGAYNEQFF. The rearrangement joins TRBV20-1 to TRBJ2-1; TCRdb's D call of TRBD1 is untestable without DNA. Germline assignment: CDR1 DFQATT and CDR2 SNEGSKA (reference sequence). The CDR3 has 15 amino acids.

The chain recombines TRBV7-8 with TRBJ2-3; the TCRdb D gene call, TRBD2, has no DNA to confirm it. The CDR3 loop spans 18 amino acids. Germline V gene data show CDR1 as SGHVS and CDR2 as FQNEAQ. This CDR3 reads CASSLSAWASGGIDTQYF.

CDR3 in amino acids: CASSTGGGYVEQFF. V gene TRBV9 combines with J gene TRBJ2-1; the D gene TCRdb calls, TRBD1, cannot be checked with no DNA. The CDR3 runs to 14 residues. The germline CDR1 and CDR2 sequences are SGDLS and YYNGEE.

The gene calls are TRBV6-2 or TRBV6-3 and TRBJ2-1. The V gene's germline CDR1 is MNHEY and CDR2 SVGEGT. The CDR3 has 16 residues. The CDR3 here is CASRGFAGSSYNEQFF.

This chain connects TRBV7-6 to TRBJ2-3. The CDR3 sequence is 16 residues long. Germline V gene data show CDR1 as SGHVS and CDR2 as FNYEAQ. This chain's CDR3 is CASSLYLASRTDTQYF.

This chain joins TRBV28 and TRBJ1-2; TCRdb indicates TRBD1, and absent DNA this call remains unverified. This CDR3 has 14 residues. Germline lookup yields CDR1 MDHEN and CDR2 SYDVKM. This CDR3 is CASIDREKNYGYTF.

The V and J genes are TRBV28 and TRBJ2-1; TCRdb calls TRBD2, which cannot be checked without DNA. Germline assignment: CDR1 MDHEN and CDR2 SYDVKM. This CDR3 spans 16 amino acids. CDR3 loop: CASSLSLAGGPDEQFF.

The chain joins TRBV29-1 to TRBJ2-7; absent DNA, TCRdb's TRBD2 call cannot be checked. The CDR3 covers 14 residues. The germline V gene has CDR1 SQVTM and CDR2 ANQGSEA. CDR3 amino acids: CSVGAGGNPYEQYF.

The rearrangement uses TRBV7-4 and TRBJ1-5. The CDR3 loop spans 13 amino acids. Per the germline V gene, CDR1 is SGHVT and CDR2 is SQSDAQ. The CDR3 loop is CARYWPSNQPQHF.

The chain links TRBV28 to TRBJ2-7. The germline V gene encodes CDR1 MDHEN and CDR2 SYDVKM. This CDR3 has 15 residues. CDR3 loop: CASSFRLTGAYEQYF.

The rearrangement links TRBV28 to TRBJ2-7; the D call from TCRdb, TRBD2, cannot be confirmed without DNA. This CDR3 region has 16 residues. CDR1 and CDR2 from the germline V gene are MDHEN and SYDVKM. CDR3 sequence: CASSGSGYRDFVEQYF.

The CDR3: CASSGGRSYTDTQYF. The V call is TRBV5-6, the J call TRBJ2-3; no DNA is available, so the TRBD2 call from TCRdb remains unchecked. The CDR3 extends over 15 amino acids. Germline lookup yields CDR1 SGHDT and CDR2 YYEEEE.

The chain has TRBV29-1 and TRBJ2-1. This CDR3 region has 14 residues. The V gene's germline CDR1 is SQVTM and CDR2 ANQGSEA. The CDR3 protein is CSLKPTWRSNEQFF.

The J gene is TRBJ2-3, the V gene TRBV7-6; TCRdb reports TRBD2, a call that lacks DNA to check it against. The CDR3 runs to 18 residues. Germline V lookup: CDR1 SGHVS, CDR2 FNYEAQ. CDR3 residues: CASSLSHLRGGSTDTQYF.

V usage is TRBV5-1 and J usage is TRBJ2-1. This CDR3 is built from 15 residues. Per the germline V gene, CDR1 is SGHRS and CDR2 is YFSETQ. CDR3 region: CASSLASLPNNEQFF.

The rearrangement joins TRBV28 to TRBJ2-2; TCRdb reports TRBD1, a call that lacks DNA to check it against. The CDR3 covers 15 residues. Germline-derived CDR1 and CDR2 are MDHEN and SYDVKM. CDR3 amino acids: CASSLDRADTGELFF.

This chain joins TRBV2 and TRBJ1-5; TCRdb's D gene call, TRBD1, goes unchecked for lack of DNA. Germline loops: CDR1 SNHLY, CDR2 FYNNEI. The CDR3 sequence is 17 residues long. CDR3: CASTPNWNRGGNQPQHF.

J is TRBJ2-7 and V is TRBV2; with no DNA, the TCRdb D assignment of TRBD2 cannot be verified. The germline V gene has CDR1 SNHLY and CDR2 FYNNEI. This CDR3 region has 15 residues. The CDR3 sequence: CASSRTISGAYEQYF.

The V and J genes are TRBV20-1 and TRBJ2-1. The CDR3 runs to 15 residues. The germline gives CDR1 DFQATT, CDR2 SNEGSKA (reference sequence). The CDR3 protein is CSARGVSHPYNEQFF.